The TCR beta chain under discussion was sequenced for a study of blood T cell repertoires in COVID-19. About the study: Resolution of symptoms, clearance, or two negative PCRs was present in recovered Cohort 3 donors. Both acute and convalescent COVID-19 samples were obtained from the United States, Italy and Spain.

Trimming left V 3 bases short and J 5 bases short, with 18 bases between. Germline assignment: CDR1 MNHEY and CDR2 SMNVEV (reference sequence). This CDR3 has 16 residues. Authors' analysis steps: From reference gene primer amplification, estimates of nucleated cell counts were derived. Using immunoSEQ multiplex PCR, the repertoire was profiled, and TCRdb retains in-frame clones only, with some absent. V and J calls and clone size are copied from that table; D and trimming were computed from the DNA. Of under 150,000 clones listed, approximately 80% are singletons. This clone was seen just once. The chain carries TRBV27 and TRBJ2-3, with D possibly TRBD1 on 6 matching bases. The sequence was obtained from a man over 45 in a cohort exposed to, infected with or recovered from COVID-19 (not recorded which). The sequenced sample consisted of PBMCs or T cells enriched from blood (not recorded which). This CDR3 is CASSFGVKGGEDTQYF. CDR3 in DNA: TGTGCCAGCAGTTTTGGGGTCAAAGGGGGAGAAGATACGCAGTATTTT.